This TCR beta chain was sequenced for a study of T-cell memory formation after mild COVID-19. General study points: Later expanders leaned CD4+, whereas day 15 to 85 contracting clones were balanced CD4/CD8.

This clonotype was detected many times. Its target is not known. CDR3 length: 15 amino acids. Germline V CDR1 and CDR2: SGHRS, YFSETQ. V lost 0 bases and J lost 0, with 9 bases in between. TCR alpha and TCR beta cDNA libraries carrying sample barcodes and UMIs came from 5'RACE with constant-segment primers. TCRdb analysed the 5' RACE reads with MiXCR anew, one entry per CDR3 protein. The sample shows almost 250,000 distinct CDR3 sequences, 15% of them seen only once. The source material was PBMCs or a T cell subset sorted from them (not recorded which). The rearrangement joins TRBV5-1 to TRBJ1-1; D is possibly TRBD1 (5 bases). The receptor was isolated from an adult woman who had mild COVID-19 (a few samples of this study predate the infection). Cell type and time point are not known. The CDR3 reads CASSLAGGLNTEAFF. The CDR3 nucleotides read TGCGCCAGCAGCTTGGCGGGGGGACTGAACACTGAAGCTTTCTTT. The variable domain in full, completed from reference TRBV5-1 and TRBJ1-1, reads KAGVTQTPRYLIKTRGQQVTLSCSPISGHRSVSWYQQTPGQGLQFLFEYFSETQRNKGNFPGRFSGRQFSNSRSEMNVSTLELGDSALYLCASSLAGGLNTEAFFGQGTRLTVV.